This TCR beta chain appears in the sequencing data of a study of beta chain features in type 1 diabetes (dated by TCRdb to about 2018). With regard to the full study: Mean age, gender distribution, total cell number and subset yield were not different between patients and healthy donors. A total of 107,917,701 sorted cells were examined across all samples, and a strong correlation was observed between cell number per subset and RNA yield. The study compared TCRB repertoires of sorted circulating CD4+ T cell subsets between recently diagnosed type 1 diabetes patients and matched healthy donors. Whereas all 30 or so donors provided naive and central memory subsets, regulatory and stem cell-like memory subsets were isolated from just 8 patients and about 8 healthy donors.

The entire amount of isolated RNA was reverse transcribed using the High Capacity cDNA Reverse Transcription Kit, so the sequenced TCRB transcripts were expressed ones. Deep immunoSEQ sequencing was performed on naive, central memory and regulatory T cell samples, with an average of about 3.57 million total reads per sample. Sorted cells were lysed in RLT buffer, and RNA was extracted using DNase-treated RNeasy Micro or Mini kits according to cell number. Each cell subset was processed separately to prevent cross-contamination, with patient and healthy donor samples processed together. TCRB sequences were amplified from cDNA with the immunoSEQ multiplex PCR, producing 87-bp fragments spanning the CDR3 region. The amplicons were sequenced using the Illumina HiSeq platform. The paper's processing steps were these. PCR bias was corrected computationally using synthetic template baselines, and reads within Hamming distance 2 were collapsed, with unmergeable singletons discarded. Reads were aligned to IMGT to assign V, D and J genes, CDR3 length, and insertions or deletions at six rearrangement sites. Clonotype counts were normalized to sorted cell number within each subset before computing true diversity and Gini coefficients with the tcR R package. Repertoire sharing was quantified using the overlap coefficient calculated on TCRB nucleotide sequences. The table comes from immuneACCESS by way of TCRdb, which keeps in-frame sequences with V and J called. Part of the clones is missing from these tables; in studies checked, under half for an unresolved V gene and the rest for unknown reasons. The DNA gave D and trimming, while V, J and clone size come from that table. The sample includes about 130,000 clones, with about 8.7% observed a single time. The ten most abundant clones make up 0.68% of the sample.

Each donor gave one peripheral blood draw, roughly 120 mL on average, collected into heparinised tubes. A BD FACSAria II and a panel including CD45RO, CCR7, CD25, CD127, CD95 and CD27 were used to sort naive, central memory, regulatory and stem cell-like memory CD4+ T cells. Every sorted population had a purity above 95%. PBMCs were separated immediately by Lymphoprep density gradient centrifugation and were stained directly, without being cultured. To minimize batch effects, samples were stained and sorted in pairs, one healthy donor with one patient per experiment. Study-level results and caveats: Because cDNA was sequenced instead of genomic DNA, highly expressing activated cells could be over-represented, though the groups showed no difference in activation or CD3 levels. Naive, central memory and regulatory TCRB repertoires appeared more similar among patients than among healthy donors. Shorter templates might have been favored by PCR, but patient and control samples were amplified and corrected together, so both groups would have been affected equally by any skew. Only small numbers of individuals were included in the HLA sub-analyses, which left unresolved whether HLA type had any influence on TCRB rearrangement. Type 1 diabetes patients showed a moderate but significant shortening of TCRB CDR3 length in all four CD4+ subsets. At VDJ recombination sites, type 1 diabetes patients had fewer insertions and more deleted nucleotides, which implies abnormalities in thymic rearrangement.

Worth noting for this clone: Its antigen is not yet known. Base qualities are not at hand, and no much larger clone is one base apart.

The germline V gene provides CDR1 SGHRS and CDR2 YFSETQ. V and J are trimmed by 4 bases and 0 bases, and the gene matches miss 9 bases of the junction. Spanning cysteine to phenylalanine, the CDR3 consists of 17 amino acids. Only CDR3 DNA remains: 51 bases, in frame from the first base. The specimen sequenced was central memory CD4+ T cells from blood. The TCR sequence derives from a man aged 18-30 years in good health. The V gene is TRBV5-1 and the J gene is TRBJ2-1; 8 junctional bases match TRBD1. CDR3 protein: CASSPGTGYSSYNEQFF. The nucleotide sequence is TGCGCCAGCAGCCCGGGGACAGGCTATAGCTCCTACAATGAGCAGTTCTTC.